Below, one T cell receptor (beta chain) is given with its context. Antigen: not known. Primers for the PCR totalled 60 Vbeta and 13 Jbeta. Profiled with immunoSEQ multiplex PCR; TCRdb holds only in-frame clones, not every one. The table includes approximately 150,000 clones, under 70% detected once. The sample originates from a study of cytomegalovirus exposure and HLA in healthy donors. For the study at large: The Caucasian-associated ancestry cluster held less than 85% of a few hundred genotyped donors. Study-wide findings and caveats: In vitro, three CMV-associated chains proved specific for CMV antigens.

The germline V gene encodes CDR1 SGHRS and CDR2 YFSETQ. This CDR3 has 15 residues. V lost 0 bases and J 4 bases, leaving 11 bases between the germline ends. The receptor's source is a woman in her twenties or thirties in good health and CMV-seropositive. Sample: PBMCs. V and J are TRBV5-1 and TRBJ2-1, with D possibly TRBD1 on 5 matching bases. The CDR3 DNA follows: TGCGCCAGCAGCTTGGGGACACCTCTATACAATGAGCAGTTCTTC. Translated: CASSLGTPLYNEQFF.